This T cell receptor beta chain was identified during a study of shared clonotypes between healthy human individuals. CDR1 is SQVTM, CDR2 ANQGSEA, per germline. This CDR3 comprises 12 residues. Trimming shortened V by 4 bases and J by 4 bases, and 10 bases separated the two germline ends. TCRdb's table, derived via immunoSEQ multiplex PCR, lists solely in-frame clones and lacks some. The sample holds about 960,000 clones, around three quarters seen once. This TCR was recovered from a young man in good health. The gene calls are TRBV29-1 and TRBJ2-5; no definite D call. The sequenced sample consisted of memory CD4+ T cells sorted from blood. Subset indicated: CD45RA-negative fraction. The CDR3 here is CSVGVSGETQYF. For the CDR3, the DNA is TGCAGCGTTGGGGTGTCGGGAGAGACCCAGTACTTC.